This T cell receptor beta chain was identified in a study of blood T cell repertoires in COVID-19. The overall study: Acute and convalescent COVID-19 samples came from the United States, Italy and Spain. T cells, B-cell-depleted T cells, or PBMCs supplied cDNA or gDNA.

Authors' analysis steps: Nucleated cell counts were estimated from reference gene primer amplification. Profiled with immunoSEQ multiplex PCR; TCRdb holds only in-frame clones, not every one. V and J calls and clone size are copied from that table; D and trimming were computed from the DNA. Of 240,000 or so clones in the sample, about nine tenths are singletons; the top ten hold more than 6%. V dropped 7 bases and J dropped 1; count of bases not matched to a gene: 9. The CDR3 runs to 16 residues. The V gene's germline CDR1 is LGHDT and CDR2 YNNKEL (reference sequence). The receptor's source is a man aged 55 to 70 who had recovered from COVID-19. The V gene is TRBV3-1 (or the pseudogene TRBV3-2), the J gene TRBJ2-2, with 7 bases fitting TRBD2. Material for sequencing was peripheral blood. The CDR3 protein is CASKRPGGLNTGELFF. As DNA, the CDR3 is TGTGCCAGCAAGAGACCGGGGGGATTGAACACCGGGGAGCTGTTTTTT.